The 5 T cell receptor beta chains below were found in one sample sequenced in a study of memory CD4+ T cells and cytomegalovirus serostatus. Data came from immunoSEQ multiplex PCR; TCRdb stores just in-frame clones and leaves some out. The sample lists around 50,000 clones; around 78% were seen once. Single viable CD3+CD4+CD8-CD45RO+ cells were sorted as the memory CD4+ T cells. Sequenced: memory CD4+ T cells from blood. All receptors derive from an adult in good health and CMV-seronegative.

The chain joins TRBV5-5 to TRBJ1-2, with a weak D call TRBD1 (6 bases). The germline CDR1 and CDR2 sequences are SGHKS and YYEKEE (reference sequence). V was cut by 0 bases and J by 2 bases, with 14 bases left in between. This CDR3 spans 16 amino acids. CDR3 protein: CASSLVGGRLNYGYTF. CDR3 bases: TGTGCCAGCAGCTTGGTGGGGGGCAGGCTGAACTATGGCTACACCTTC.

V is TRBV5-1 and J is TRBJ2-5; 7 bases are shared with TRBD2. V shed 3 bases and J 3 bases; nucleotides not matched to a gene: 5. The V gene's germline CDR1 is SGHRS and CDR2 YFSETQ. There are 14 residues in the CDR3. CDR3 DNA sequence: TGCGCCAGCAGCTCCGGGACTACTAAAGAGACCCAGTACTTC. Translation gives CASSSGTTKETQYF.

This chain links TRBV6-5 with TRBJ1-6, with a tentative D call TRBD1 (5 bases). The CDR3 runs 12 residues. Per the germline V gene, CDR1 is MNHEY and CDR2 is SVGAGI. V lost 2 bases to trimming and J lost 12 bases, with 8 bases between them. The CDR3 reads CASSYRGGPLHF. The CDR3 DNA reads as TGTGCCAGCAGTTACCGGGGGGGACCCCTCCACTTT.

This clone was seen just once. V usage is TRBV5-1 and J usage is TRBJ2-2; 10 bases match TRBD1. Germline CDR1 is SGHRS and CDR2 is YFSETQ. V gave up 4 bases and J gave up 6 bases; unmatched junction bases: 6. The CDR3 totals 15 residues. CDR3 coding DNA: TGCGCCAGCAGCCCGGGACAGGGGATGGCCGGGGAGCTGTTTTTT. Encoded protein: CASSPGQGMAGELFF.

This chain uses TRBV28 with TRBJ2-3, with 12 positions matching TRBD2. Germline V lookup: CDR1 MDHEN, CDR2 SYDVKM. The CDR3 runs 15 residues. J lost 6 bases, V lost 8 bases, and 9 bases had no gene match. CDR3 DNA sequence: TGTGCCAGCCCCCCCCTAGCGGGGGGGGAGGATACGCAGTATTTT. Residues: CASPPLAGGEDTQYF.